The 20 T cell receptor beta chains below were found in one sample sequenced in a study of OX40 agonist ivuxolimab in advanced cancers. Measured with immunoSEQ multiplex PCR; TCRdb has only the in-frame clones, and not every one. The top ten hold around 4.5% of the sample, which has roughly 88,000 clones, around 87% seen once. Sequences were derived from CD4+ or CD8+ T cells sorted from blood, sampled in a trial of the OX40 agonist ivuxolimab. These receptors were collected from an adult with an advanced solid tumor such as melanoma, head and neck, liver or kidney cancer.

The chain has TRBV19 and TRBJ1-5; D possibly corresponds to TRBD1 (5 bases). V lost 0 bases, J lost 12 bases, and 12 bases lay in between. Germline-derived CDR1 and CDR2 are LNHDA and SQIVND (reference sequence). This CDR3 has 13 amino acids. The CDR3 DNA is TGTGCCAGTAGTATAGAGAGGGGAGGGCGCCAGCATTTT. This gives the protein CASSIERGGRQHF.

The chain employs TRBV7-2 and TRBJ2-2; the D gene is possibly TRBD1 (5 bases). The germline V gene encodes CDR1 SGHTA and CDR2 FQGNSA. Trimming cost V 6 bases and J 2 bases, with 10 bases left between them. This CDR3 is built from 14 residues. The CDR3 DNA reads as TGTGCCAGCAGACCAGGGTCAAACACCGGGGAGCTGTTTTTT. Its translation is CASRPGSNTGELFF.

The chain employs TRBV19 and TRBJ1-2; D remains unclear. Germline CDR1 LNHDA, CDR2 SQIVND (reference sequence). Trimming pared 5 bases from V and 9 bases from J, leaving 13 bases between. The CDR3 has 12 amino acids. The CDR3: CASSHSGGSYTF. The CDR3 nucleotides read TGTGCCAGTAGTCACTCGGGCGGGAGCTACACCTTC.

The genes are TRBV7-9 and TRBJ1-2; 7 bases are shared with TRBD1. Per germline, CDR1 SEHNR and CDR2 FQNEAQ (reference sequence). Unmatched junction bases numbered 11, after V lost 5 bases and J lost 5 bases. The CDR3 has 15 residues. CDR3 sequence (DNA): TGTGCCAGCAGCCAGGGACAGAGAGATAGTTATGGCTACACCTTC. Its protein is CASSQGQRDSYGYTF.

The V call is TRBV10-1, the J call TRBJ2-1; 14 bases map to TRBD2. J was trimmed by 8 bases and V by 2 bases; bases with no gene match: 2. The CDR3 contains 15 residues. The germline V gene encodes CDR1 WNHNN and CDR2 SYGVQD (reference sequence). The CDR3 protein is CASSEGLAGGYEQFF. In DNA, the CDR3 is TGCGCCAGCAGTGAGGGACTAGCGGGAGGCTATGAGCAGTTCTTC.

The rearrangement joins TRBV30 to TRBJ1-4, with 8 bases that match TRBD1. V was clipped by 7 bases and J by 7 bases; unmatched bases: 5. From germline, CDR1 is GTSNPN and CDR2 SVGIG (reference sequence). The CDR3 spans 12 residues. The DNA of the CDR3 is TGTGCCTCGACAGGGGTCGGTGAAAAACTGTTTTTT. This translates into CASTGVGEKLFF.

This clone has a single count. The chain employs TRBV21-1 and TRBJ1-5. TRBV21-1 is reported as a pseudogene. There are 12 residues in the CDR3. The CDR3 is CASILDRRPQHF. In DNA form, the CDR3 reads TGTGCCAGCATCTTAGACCGGAGGCCCCAGCATTTT.

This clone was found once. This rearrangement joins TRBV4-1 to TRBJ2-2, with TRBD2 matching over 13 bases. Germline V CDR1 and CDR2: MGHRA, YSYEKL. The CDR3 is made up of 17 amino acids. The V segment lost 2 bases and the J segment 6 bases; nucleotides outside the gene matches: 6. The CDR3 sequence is CASSQSPGLAGPGELFF. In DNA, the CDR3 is TGCGCCAGCAGCCAATCTCCGGGACTAGCGGGACCCGGGGAGCTGTTTTTT.

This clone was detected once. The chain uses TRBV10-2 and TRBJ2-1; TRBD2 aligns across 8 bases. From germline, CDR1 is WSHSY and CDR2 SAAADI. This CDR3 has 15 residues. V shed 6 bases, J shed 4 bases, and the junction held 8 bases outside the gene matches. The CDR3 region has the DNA TGCGCCAGCAGGTCTCATAGCGGGGTATACAATGAGCAGTTCTTC. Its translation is CASRSHSGVYNEQFF.

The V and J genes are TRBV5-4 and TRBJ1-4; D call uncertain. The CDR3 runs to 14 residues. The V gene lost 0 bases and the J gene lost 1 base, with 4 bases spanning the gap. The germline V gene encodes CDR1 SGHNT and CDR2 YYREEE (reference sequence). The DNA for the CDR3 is TGTGCCAGCAGCTTGGACCTAACTAATGAAAAACTGTTTTTT. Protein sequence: CASSLDLTNEKLFF.

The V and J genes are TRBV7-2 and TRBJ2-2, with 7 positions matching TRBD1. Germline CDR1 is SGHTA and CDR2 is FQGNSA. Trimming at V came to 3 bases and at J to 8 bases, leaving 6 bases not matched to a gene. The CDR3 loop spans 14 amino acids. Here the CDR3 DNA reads TGTGCCAGCAGCTTCGAGGACAGGTGGGGGGAGCTGTTTTTT. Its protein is CASSFEDRWGELFF.

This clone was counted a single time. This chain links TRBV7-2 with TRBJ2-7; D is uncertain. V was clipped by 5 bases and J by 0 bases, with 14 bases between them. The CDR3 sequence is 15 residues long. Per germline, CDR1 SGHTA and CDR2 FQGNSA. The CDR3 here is CASSQATGPSYEQYF. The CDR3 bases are TGTGCCAGCAGCCAGGCAACTGGGCCCTCCTACGAGCAGTACTTC.

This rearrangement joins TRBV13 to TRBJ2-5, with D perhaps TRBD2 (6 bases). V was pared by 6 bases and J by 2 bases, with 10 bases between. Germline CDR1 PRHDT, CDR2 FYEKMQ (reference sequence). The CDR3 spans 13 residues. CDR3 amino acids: CASRPTRQETQYF. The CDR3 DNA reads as TGTGCCAGCAGACCGACTAGACAAGAGACCCAGTACTTC.

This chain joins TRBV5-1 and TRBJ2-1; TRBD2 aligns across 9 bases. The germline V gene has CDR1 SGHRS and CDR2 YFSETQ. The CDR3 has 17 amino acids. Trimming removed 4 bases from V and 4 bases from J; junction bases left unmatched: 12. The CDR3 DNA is TGCGCCAGCAGCCTGTTAGCCACTAGCGGGTCGTACAATGAGCAGTTCTTC. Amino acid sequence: CASSLLATSGSYNEQFF.

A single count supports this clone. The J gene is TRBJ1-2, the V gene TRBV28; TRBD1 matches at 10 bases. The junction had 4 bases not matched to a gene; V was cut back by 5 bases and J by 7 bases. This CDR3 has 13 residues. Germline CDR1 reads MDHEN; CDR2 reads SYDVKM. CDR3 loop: CASSLGTGVGYTF. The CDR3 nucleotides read TGTGCCAGCAGTCTCGGGACAGGGGTTGGCTACACCTTC.

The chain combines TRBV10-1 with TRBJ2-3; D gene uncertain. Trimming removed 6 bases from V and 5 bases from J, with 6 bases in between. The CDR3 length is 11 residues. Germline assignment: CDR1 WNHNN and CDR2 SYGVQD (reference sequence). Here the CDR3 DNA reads TGCGCCAGCAGCCCTTTAGATACGCAGTATTTT. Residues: CASSPLDTQYF.

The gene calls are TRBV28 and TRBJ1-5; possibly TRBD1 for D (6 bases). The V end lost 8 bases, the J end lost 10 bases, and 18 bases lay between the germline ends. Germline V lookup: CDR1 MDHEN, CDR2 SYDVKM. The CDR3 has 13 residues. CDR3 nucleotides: TGTGCCAGCCTACAGGGCCCCAATGTACCCCAGCATTTT. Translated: CASLQGPNVPQHF.

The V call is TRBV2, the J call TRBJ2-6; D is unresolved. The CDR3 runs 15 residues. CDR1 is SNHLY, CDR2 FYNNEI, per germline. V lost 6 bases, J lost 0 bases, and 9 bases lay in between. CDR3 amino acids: CASRTGSSGANVLTF. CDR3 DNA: TGTGCCAGCAGAACGGGCAGCTCTGGGGCCAACGTCCTGACTTTC.

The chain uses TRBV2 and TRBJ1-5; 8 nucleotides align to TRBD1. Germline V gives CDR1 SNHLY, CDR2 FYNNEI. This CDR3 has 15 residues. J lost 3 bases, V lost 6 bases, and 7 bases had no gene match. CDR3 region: CASRLQTGANQPQHF. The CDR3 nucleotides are TGTGCCAGCAGGTTGCAGACAGGGGCCAATCAGCCCCAGCATTTT.

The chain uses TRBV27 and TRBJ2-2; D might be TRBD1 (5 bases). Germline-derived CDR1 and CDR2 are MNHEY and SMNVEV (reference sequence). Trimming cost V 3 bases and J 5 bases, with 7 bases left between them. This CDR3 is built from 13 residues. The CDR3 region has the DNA TGTGCCAGCAGTTTCAGGGAAACCGGGGAGCTGTTTTTT. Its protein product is CASSFRETGELFF.